The 11 T cell receptor beta chains given below trace back to one sample, sequenced in a study of blood T cell repertoires in COVID-19. Sequencing was performed with immunoSEQ multiplex PCR; in TCRdb, only in-frame clones are kept and a portion is missing. The table lists about 200,000 clones, 89% of them singletons. Sequencing was done on a sample of peripheral blood. These receptors came from a man aged 35 to 55 with acute or convalescent COVID-19.

This sequence joins TRBV27 and TRBJ1-6; 7 bases are shared with TRBD1. V shed 5 bases, J shed 15 bases, and the junction held 13 bases outside the gene matches. The length of the CDR3 is 14 residues. CDR1 MNHEY and CDR2 SMNVEV come from the germline V gene (reference sequence). The CDR3 sequence: CASSTGTAAWGLHF. CDR3 DNA: TGTGCCAGCAGTACCGGGACAGCCGCATGGGGCCTCCACTTT.

The rearrangement joins TRBV10-2 to TRBJ2-5; 10 bases match TRBD1. The trim removed 7 bases at V and 4 bases at J, leaving 6 bases unmatched. Looked up from germline, CDR1 is WSHSY and CDR2 is SAAADI. There are 14 residues in the CDR3. In DNA, the CDR3 is TGCGCCAGCATCCCGACAGGGGGCGCAGAGACCCAGTACTTC. This gives the protein CASIPTGGAETQYF.

The V and J genes are TRBV5-1 and TRBJ2-3, with 8 bases fitting TRBD2. The CDR3 runs to 14 residues. CDR1 SGHRS and CDR2 YFSETQ come from the germline V gene. With 4 bases clipped from V and 0 bases from J, the junction kept 1 base outside the gene matches. For the CDR3, the DNA is TGCGCCAGCAGCCGGGGGGGTAGCACAGATACGCAGTATTTT. Amino acids: CASSRGGSTDTQYF.

V and J are TRBV18 and TRBJ1-5, with D perhaps TRBD1 (5 bases). V lost 2 bases to trimming and J lost 2 bases, with 13 bases between them. CDR1 and CDR2 from the germline V gene are KGHSH and LQKENI. There are 16 residues in the CDR3. This CDR3 is CASSPSARAGNQPQHF. CDR3 nucleotides: TGTGCCAGCTCACCATCGGCCAGGGCTGGCAATCAGCCCCAGCATTTT.

The V call is TRBV18, the J call TRBJ2-2; TRBD1 matches 8 bases. The V and J ends lost 6 bases and 4 bases, in that order; junction bases with no gene match: 10. Per the germline V gene, CDR1 is KGHSH and CDR2 is LQKENI. The CDR3 contains 16 residues. Here the CDR3 reads CASSPSRGRVTGELFF. The CDR3 DNA is TGTGCCAGCTCTCCCAGCAGGGGGCGAGTCACCGGGGAGCTGTTTTTT.

In its sample, this clone was seen a few times. This chain joins TRBV9 and TRBJ2-7, with 9 bases lining up with TRBD1. Germline trimming cut 0 bases from V and 3 bases from J; bases unmatched to any gene: 1. Germline loops: CDR1 SGDLS, CDR2 YYNGEE. The CDR3 is 14 residues long. DNA of the CDR3: TGTGCCAGCAGCGTAGGACAGGGGGACTACGAGCAGTACTTC. It encodes CASSVGQGDYEQYF.

The J gene is TRBJ2-7, the V gene TRBV5-1, with 11 bases that match TRBD1. The CDR3 length is 16 residues. Germline V CDR1 and CDR2: SGHRS, YFSETQ. V shed 2 bases, J shed 2 bases, and the junction held 6 bases outside the gene matches. CDR3 coding DNA: TGCGCCAGCAGCTTAGAACGGGACAGGGGGACCTACGAGCAGTACTTC. The encoded protein is CASSLERDRGTYEQYF. The variable domain in full, with the rest retrieved from reference TRBV5-1 and TRBJ2-7, is KAGVTQTPRYLIKTRGQQVTLSCSPISGHRSVSWYQQTPGQGLQFLFEYFSETQRNKGNFPGRFSGRQFSNSRSEMNVSTLELGDSALYLCASSLERDRGTYEQYFGPGTRLTVT.

This clone has only one observation. The V call is TRBV6-5, the J call TRBJ1-6, with D unclear. The ends were cut back, 7 bases at V and 9 bases at J, with 16 bases in the middle. CDR3 size: 14 residues. The germline CDR1 and CDR2 sequences are MNHEY and SVGAGI. For the CDR3, the DNA is TGTGCCAGCACCACCCCGGGGAGCGCTTCACCCCTCCACTTT. Amino acids: CASTTPGSASPLHF.

The chain links TRBV5-1 to TRBJ2-7, with D possibly matching TRBD2 (6 bases). V dropped 4 bases and J dropped 1 base, with 12 bases sitting between them. The CDR3 runs to 14 residues. Germline-derived CDR1 and CDR2 are SGHRS and YFSETQ. CDR3 amino acids: CASSITGTSYEQYF. In nucleotides, the CDR3 is TGCGCCAGCAGCATTACCGGGACTTCCTACGAGCAGTACTTC.

The chain links TRBV29-1 to TRBJ1-2, with TRBD1 matching over 10 bases. The CDR3 contains 15 residues. V lost 5 bases to trimming and J lost 8 bases; unmatched junction nucleotides: 14. The germline gives CDR1 SQVTM, CDR2 ANQGSEA. Written as DNA, the CDR3 is TGCAGCGTTTCGCCTTCCGGGACAGGGGATATAGGCTACACCTTC. This encodes CSVSPSGTGDIGYTF.

J is TRBJ2-1 and V is TRBV6-5; 10 nucleotides agree with TRBD2. The germline V gene has CDR1 MNHEY and CDR2 SVGAGI. The ends lost 6 bases at V and 12 bases at J; junction bases unmatched: 5. There are 12 residues in the CDR3. CDR3 residues: CASRTIAGGQFF. For the CDR3, the DNA is TGTGCCAGCAGAACGATAGCGGGGGGGCAGTTCTTC.